The clone carrying this TCR beta chain was counted between two and nine times. Its antigen is unknown. Samples each yielded at least 5.5 micrograms of total RNA. Alongside a J-beta primer mix, a sample-barcoded 5' primer served in a second PCR lasting about 6 to 12 cycles. Each sample yielded at least 2.5 million CDR3-containing paired-end reads. Via MiXCR, TCRdb re-called the 5' RACE reads, giving one row per CDR3 protein. The table includes some 1.8 million distinct CDR3 sequences, roughly 43% detected once. This sample stems from a study of blood T cells in healthy people across ages. Study-wide points: Diversity estimates from one million T cells were considered underestimates. No one knew whether donors had CMV, which possibly confounded expanded clonotype changes.

The CDR3 sequence is 12 residues long. V was clipped by 4 bases and J by 1 base, with 8 bases between them. Germline V lookup: CDR1 DFQATT, CDR2 SNEGSKA (reference sequence). The chain links TRBV20-1 to TRBJ2-7; D remains unclear. Sequencing was carried out using blood. This clonotype was sampled from a human donor in good health. This CDR3 reads CSAIEYSYEQYF. The CDR3 region has the DNA TGCAGTGCTATTGAATATTCCTACGAGCAGTACTTC.